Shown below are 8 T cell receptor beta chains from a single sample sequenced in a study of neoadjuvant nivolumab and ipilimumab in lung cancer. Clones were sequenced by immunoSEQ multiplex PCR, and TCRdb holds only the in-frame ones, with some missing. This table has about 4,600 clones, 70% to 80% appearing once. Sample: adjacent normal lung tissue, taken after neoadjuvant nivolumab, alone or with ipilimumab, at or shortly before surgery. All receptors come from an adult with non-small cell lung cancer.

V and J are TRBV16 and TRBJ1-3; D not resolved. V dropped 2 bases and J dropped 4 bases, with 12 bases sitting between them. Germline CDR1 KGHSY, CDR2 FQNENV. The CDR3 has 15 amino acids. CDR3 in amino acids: CASSQSRSPGNTIYF. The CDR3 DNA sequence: TGTGCCAGCAGCCAAAGTCGAAGCCCAGGAAACACCATATATTTT.

In nucleotides, the CDR3 is TGTGCCAGCATTCGGACAGGGGGAACAATAACTTTCTTT. Protein: CASIRTGGTITFF. The chain employs TRBV6-5 and TRBJ1-1, with TRBD1 matching over 10 bases. The germline CDR1 and CDR2 sequences are MNHEY and SVGAGI. There are 13 residues in the CDR3. V shed 7 bases, J shed 12 bases, and the junction held 11 bases outside the gene matches.

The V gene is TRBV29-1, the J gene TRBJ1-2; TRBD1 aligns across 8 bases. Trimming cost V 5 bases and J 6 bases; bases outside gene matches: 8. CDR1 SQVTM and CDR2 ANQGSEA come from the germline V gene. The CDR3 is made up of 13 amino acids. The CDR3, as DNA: TGCAGCGTTTGGACAGGGTCATCCAATGGCTACACCTTC. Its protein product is CSVWTGSSNGYTF.

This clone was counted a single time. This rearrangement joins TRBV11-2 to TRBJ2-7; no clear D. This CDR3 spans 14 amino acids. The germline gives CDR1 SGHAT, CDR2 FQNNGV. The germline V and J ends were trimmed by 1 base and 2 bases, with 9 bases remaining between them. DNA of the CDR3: TGTGCCAGCAGCTTAGGTGACGGACCCTACGAGCAGTACTTC. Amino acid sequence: CASSLGDGPYEQYF.

CDR3 coding DNA: TGTGCCAGCCTTCCCACTGGGGCGAACACTGAAGCTTTCTTT. Its protein product is CASLPTGANTEAFF. This chain connects TRBV6-1 to TRBJ1-1; a weak D match, TRBD1 (5 bases). CDR1 and CDR2 (germline): MNHNS, SASEGT. Trimming cost V 8 bases and J 1 base, with 14 bases left between them. This CDR3 region has 14 residues.

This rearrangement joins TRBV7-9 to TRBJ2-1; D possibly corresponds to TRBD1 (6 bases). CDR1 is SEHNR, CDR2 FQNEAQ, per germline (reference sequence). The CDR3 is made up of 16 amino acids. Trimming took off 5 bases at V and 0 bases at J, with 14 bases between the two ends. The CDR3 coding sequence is TGTGCCAGCAGCCCCGAAGGGGGTTACTCCTACAATGAGCAGTTCTTC. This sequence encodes CASSPEGGYSYNEQFF. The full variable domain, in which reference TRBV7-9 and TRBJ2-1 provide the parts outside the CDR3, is DTGVSQNPRHKITKRGQNVTFRCDPISEHNRLYWYRQTLGQGPEFLTYFQNEAQLEKSRLLSDRFSAERPKGSFSTLEIQRTEQGDSAMYLCASSPEGGYSYNEQFFGPGTRLTVL.

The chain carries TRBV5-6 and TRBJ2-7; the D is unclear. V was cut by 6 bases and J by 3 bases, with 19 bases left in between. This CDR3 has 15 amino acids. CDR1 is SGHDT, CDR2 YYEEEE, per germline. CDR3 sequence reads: CASTPMGSADYEQYF. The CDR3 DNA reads TGTGCCAGCACCCCCATGGGCTCGGCGGACTACGAGCAGTACTTC. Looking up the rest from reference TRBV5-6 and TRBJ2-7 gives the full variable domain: DAGVTQSPTHLIKTRGQQVTLRCSPKSGHDTVSWYQQALGQGPQFIFQYYEEEERQRGNFPDRFSGHQFPNYSSELNVNALLLGDSALYLCASTPMGSADYEQYFGPGTRLTVT.

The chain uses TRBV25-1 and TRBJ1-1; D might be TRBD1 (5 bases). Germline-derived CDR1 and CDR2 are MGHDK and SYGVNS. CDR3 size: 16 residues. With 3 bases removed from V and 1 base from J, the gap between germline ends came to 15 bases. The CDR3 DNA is TGTGCCAGCAGTGAGGGTACTCAGGGCTCGAACACTGAAGCTTTCTTT. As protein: CASSEGTQGSNTEAFF.